A single sample gave rise to the 23 T cell receptor beta chains below, sequenced in a study of blood T cell repertoires in COVID-19. Data came from immunoSEQ multiplex PCR; TCRdb stores just in-frame clones and leaves some out. The sample carries 16,000 or so clones, about 85% recorded once. Source material: peripheral blood. These receptors all stem from a human donor in a cohort sampled during active COVID-19.

The CDR3: CASSDEGLAGRDTQYF. As DNA, the CDR3 is TGTGCCAGCAGTGACGAAGGGCTAGCGGGGCGGGATACGCAGTATTTT. This chain connects TRBV2 to TRBJ2-3; 9 bases line up with TRBD2. The CDR3 is 16 amino acids. With 3 bases clipped from V and 6 bases from J, the junction kept 10 bases outside the gene matches. The V gene's germline CDR1 is SNHLY and CDR2 FYNNEI.

The chain combines TRBV6-5 with TRBJ2-7; 10 nucleotides match TRBD2. Per germline, CDR1 MNHEY and CDR2 SVGAGI. The CDR3 is 15 amino acids. Trimming cost V 4 bases and J 1 base; bases outside gene matches: 4. CDR3 sequence (DNA): TGTGCCAGCAGTTGGCTAGCGGGGGTGTCCTACGAGCAGTACTTC. Translation gives CASSWLAGVSYEQYF.

The chain combines TRBV18 with TRBJ1-5; tentatively, D is TRBD1 (5 bases). The CDR3 is 15 residues long. Per germline, CDR1 KGHSH and CDR2 LQKENI. V was cut by 6 bases and J by 4 bases, with 16 bases left in between. Here the CDR3 reads CASSLGRVGNQPQHF. For the CDR3, the DNA is TGTGCCAGCTCGCTCGGCAGGGTAGGTAATCAGCCCCAGCATTTT.

The chain joins TRBV7-2 to TRBJ2-1; D is undetermined. V lost 1 base, J lost 9 bases, and 13 bases lay in between. This CDR3 is 14 amino acids long. The V gene's germline CDR1 is SGHTA and CDR2 FQGNSA. DNA of the CDR3: TGTGCCAGCAGCTTAGTGTCAGGCATATTTGAGCAGTTCTTC. This encodes CASSLVSGIFEQFF. The entire variable domain, with the rest obtained from reference TRBV7-2 and TRBJ2-1, is as follows: GAGVSQSPSNKVTEKGKDVELRCDPISGHTALYWYRQSLGQGLEFLIYFQGNSAPDKSGLPSDRFSAERTGGSVSTLTIQRTQQEDSAVYLCASSLVSGIFEQFFGPGTRLTVL.

The chain employs TRBV5-4 and TRBJ2-7; TRBD2 matches 8 bases. CDR1 is SGHNT, CDR2 YYREEE, per germline (reference sequence). There are 15 residues in the CDR3. Trimming took 2 bases from V and 3 from J; bases not matched to a gene: 7. Here the CDR3 DNA reads TGTGCCAGCAGCTTCGGGGCGGGGGGAGGCTACGAGCAGTACTTC. Translating it yields CASSFGAGGGYEQYF.

The chain links TRBV6-6 to TRBJ1-3, with a possible D match to TRBD1 (5 bases). V lost 5 bases and J 2 bases, leaving 10 bases between the germline ends. This CDR3 has 14 residues. In germline, CDR1 is MNHNY, CDR2 SVGAGI (reference sequence). The CDR3 reads CASSGTVAGNTIYF. The CDR3 bases are TGTGCCAGCAGTGGGACTGTAGCTGGAAACACCATATATTTT.

The V gene is TRBV11-3, the J gene TRBJ2-7; D may be TRBD2 (7 bases). The germline gives CDR1 SGHNT, CDR2 YENEEA. V was pared by 0 bases and J by 12 bases, with 15 bases between. This CDR3 comprises 13 residues. The CDR3 nucleotides are TGTGCCAGCAGCTTAGAGGCCCGCGGGGGCCGGTACTTC. This sequence encodes CASSLEARGGRYF.

This chain uses TRBV19 with TRBJ2-1; possibly TRBD2 for D (5 bases). CDR1 and CDR2 from the germline V gene are LNHDA and SQIVND (reference sequence). V dropped 3 bases and J dropped 7 bases, with 13 bases sitting between them. CDR3 length: 14 amino acids. The CDR3 loop reads CASSMRVVGNEQFF. The CDR3 DNA reads as TGTGCCAGTAGTATGAGGGTAGTGGGTAATGAGCAGTTCTTC.

This chain links TRBV27 with TRBJ2-5; 8 bases line up with TRBD1. Germline CDR1 and CDR2: MNHEY and SMNVEV (reference sequence). The CDR3 loop spans 16 amino acids. With V trimmed by 5 bases and J by 2 bases, 10 bases remained unmatched. The DNA for the CDR3 is TGTGCCAGCAGTCCTTCGACAGGGGCCCCTCAAGAGACCCAGTACTTC. It encodes CASSPSTGAPQETQYF.

The chain has TRBV14 and TRBJ1-1; D call uncertain. CDR3 length: 13 residues. Germline CDR1 reads SGHDN; CDR2 reads FVKESK. Trimming took 0 bases from V and 5 from J, leaving 7 bases between them. CDR3 loop: CASSQDALTEAFF. For the CDR3, the DNA is TGTGCCAGCAGCCAAGATGCGTTAACTGAAGCTTTCTTT. Together with reference TRBV14 and TRBJ1-1, the CDR3 gives the full variable domain: EAGVTQFPSHSVIEKGQTVTLRCDPISGHDNLYWYRRVMGKEIKFLLHFVKESKQDESGMPNNRFLAERTGGTYSTLKVQPAELEDSGVYFCASSQDALTEAFFGQGTRLTVV.

V and J are TRBV7-3 and TRBJ2-5; 9 bases align to TRBD2. V shed 3 bases, J shed 3 bases, and the junction held 2 bases outside the gene matches. This CDR3 is 14 amino acids long. Germline CDR1 is SGHTA and CDR2 is FQGTGA. CDR3 in DNA: TGTGCCAGCAGCTTGGGACTAGCCGAAGAGACCCAGTACTTC. Encoded protein: CASSLGLAEETQYF.

The chain is built from TRBV7-2 and TRBJ2-3; D perhaps matches TRBD1 (6 bases). V lost 2 bases and J lost 7, with 13 bases in between. The CDR3 runs 14 residues. The germline CDR1 and CDR2 sequences are SGHTA and FQGNSA. CDR3 sequence reads: CASSLNGGFNTQYF. The CDR3 DNA follows: TGTGCCAGCAGCTTAAATGGGGGCTTTAATACGCAGTATTTT.

This clone was recorded once. CDR3 residues: CASSPSHGGEKLFF. The CDR3 DNA is TGTGCCAGCTCACCGTCCCACGGCGGGGAAAAACTGTTTTTT. The chain recombines TRBV18 with TRBJ1-4; D is unresolved. Trimming took off 3 bases at V and 8 bases at J, with 13 bases between the two ends. Germline CDR1 KGHSH, CDR2 LQKENI. The CDR3 sequence is 14 residues long.

The chain is built from TRBV10-1 and TRBJ2-6, with 8 bases lining up with TRBD2. V was clipped by 5 bases and J by 0 bases; unmatched bases: 18. The CDR3 consists of 21 residues. Germline-derived CDR1 and CDR2 are WNHNN and SYGVQD (reference sequence). The DNA of the CDR3 is TGCGCCAGCAGTCTGCAGGGTAGCGGGGAATCAGAATTCTCTGGGGCCAACGTCCTGACTTTC. This codes for CASSLQGSGESEFSGANVLTF.

The rearrangement links TRBV15 to TRBJ2-3; possibly TRBD1 for D (5 bases). This CDR3 has 15 amino acids. Germline assignment: CDR1 LNHNV and CDR2 YYDKDF (reference sequence). V was trimmed by 9 bases and J by 2 bases, leaving 18 bases between them. The CDR3 protein is CATKEPTGDTDTQYF. In nucleotides, the CDR3 is TGTGCCACAAAAGAGCCTACAGGAGACACAGATACGCAGTATTTT. The full variable domain, completed using reference TRBV15 and TRBJ2-3, is DAMVIQNPRYQVTQFGKPVTLSCSQTLNHNVMYWYQQKSSQAPKLLFHYYDKDFNNEADTPDNFQSRRPNTSFCFLDIRSPGLGDTAMYLCATKEPTGDTDTQYFGPGTRLTVL.

The rearrangement links TRBV5-1 to TRBJ2-3, with 7 bases lining up with TRBD2. Germline CDR1 is SGHRS and CDR2 is YFSETQ. The CDR3 spans 16 residues. The V and J ends lost 0 bases and 0 bases, in that order; junction bases with no gene match: 4. CDR3 nucleotide sequence: TGCGCCAGCAGCTTGGGGGCTAGCGGAAGCACAGATACGCAGTATTTT. It specifies CASSLGASGSTDTQYF.

J is TRBJ1-5 and V is TRBV2, with 12 bases lining up with TRBD1. Germline CDR1 reads SNHLY; CDR2 reads FYNNEI. This CDR3 has 17 amino acids. Trimming removed 7 bases from V and 0 bases from J; junction bases left unmatched: 7. In nucleotides, the CDR3 is TGTGCCAGCACTCAAGGGACAGGGGGCATTAGCAATCAGCCCCAGCATTTT. This sequence encodes CASTQGTGGISNQPQHF.

The genes are TRBV11-2 and TRBJ2-7; D perhaps matches TRBD2 (7 bases). Trimming cost V 0 bases and J 4 bases, with 16 bases left between them. The length of the CDR3 is 16 residues. Germline CDR1 is SGHAT and CDR2 is FQNNGV. The CDR3 sequence: CASSLEGGAFQYEQYF. CDR3 coding DNA: TGTGCCAGCAGCTTAGAGGGGGGGGCATTCCAATACGAGCAGTACTTC.

The gene calls are TRBV27 and TRBJ2-3, with TRBD2 matching 8 bases. CDR1 MNHEY and CDR2 SMNVEV come from the germline V gene (reference sequence). This CDR3 region has 13 residues. V was clipped by 6 bases and J by 6 bases; unmatched bases: 5. The CDR3 reads CASSGGGPDTQYF. CDR3 nucleotides: TGTGCCAGCAGCGGGGGGGGGCCTGATACGCAGTATTTT.

The chain couples TRBV5-8 to TRBJ2-7, with 9 bases lining up with TRBD1. The CDR3 sequence is 15 residues long. The junction had 8 bases not matched to a gene; V was cut back by 3 bases and J by 4 bases. Germline CDR1 reads SGHTS; CDR2 reads YDEGEE. CDR3 nucleotides: TGTGCCAGCAGCTCGTTCGGGACAGGGTATTACGAGCAGTACTTC. Encoded protein: CASSSFGTGYYEQYF.

This chain joins TRBV6-5 and TRBJ2-7; the D gene is possibly TRBD1 (5 bases). The V end was cut by 6 bases, the J end by 1 base, with 10 bases between. In germline, CDR1 is MNHEY, CDR2 SVGAGI. This CDR3 region has 13 residues. The CDR3 loop reads CASSIQGSYEQYF. CDR3 coding DNA: TGTGCCAGCAGCATCCAGGGATCCTACGAGCAGTACTTC.

This clone was detected only once. V is TRBV10-3 and J is TRBJ2-3, with D tentatively TRBD2 (6 bases). CDR3 size: 16 residues. CDR1 and CDR2 (germline): ENHRY, SYGVKD. V was trimmed by 3 bases and J by 5 bases, leaving 18 bases between them. The CDR3 spells CAISEGGGLVLDTQYF. In nucleotides, the CDR3 is TGTGCCATCAGTGAAGGAGGAGGGCTGGTTCTAGATACGCAGTATTTT.

The V gene is TRBV7-3, the J gene TRBJ1-2; 7 bases match TRBD1. Looked up from germline, CDR1 is SGHTA and CDR2 is FQGTGA. There are 13 residues in the CDR3. V gave up 5 bases and J gave up 5 bases; unmatched junction bases: 5. Here the CDR3 DNA reads TGTGCCAGCAGCCGGACAGGAGGATATGGCTACACCTTC. Its translation is CASSRTGGYGYTF.